Sequencing of this TCR beta chain was carried out in a study of T cell responses to AZD1222 COVID-19 vaccine. Between the trimmed V and J ends, which lost 3 bases and 3 bases, there was a span of 10 bases. Germline V gene sequence: CDR1 SGHRS, CDR2 YFSETQ. The CDR3 runs to 14 residues. Note on this clone: Antigen: not known.

The study, taken as a whole, reports: Only a handful of AZD1222 recipients tested seropositive at baseline. The study found Spike-specific TCR breadth and depth rose after two AZD1222 doses.

The table came from immunoSEQ multiplex PCR; TCRdb's copy has only in-frame clones and leaves some out. This table holds approximately 120,000 clones, roughly 87% found once. This sequence was found in an adult who received the AZD1222 COVID-19 vaccine. Source: peripheral blood, taken 28 days after the second AZD1222 dose. V gene TRBV5-1 combines with J gene TRBJ2-1; the D gene is possibly TRBD2 (5 bases). The CDR3 nucleotides read TGCGCCAGCAGCTCGCAACTAGTCTACAATGAGCAGTTCTTC. Its protein product is CASSSQLVYNEQFF.